Given below is one T cell receptor (beta chain) in context. The data originate from a study of blood T cell repertoires in COVID-19. Study-wide background: Specimens from acute and convalescent COVID-19 originated in the United States, Italy and Spain.

Donors were grouped by their self-reported clinical history. People in the exposed group encountered a COVID-19 case within 2 weeks before entering the study. Per the original data handling: How many nucleated cells were present was estimated from reference gene primer amplification. The protocol was immunoSEQ multiplex PCR, while the TCRdb copy is restricted to in-frame clones and leaves out a portion. Clone size and the V and J calls come from that table; the DNA yielded D and trimming. The sample has some 320,000 clones; 75% to 90% are singletons. Germline V gene sequence: CDR1 LGHDT, CDR2 YNNKEL (reference sequence). Trimming shortened V by 6 bases and J by 3 bases, and 17 bases separated the two germline ends. This CDR3 spans 15 amino acids.

The sequence derives from a woman aged 25 to 39 who had been exposed to COVID-19. The chain has TRBV3-1 (or the pseudogene TRBV3-2) and TRBJ1-2; D unresolved. Sequencing input: PBMCs or T cells enriched from blood (not recorded which). The DNA of the CDR3 is TGTGCCAGCAGTCGAGGGCTTCGGGGTCACTATGGCTACACCTTC. This encodes CASSRGLRGHYGYTF.